Sequencing of this T cell receptor (beta chain) was carried out in a study of beta chain features in type 1 diabetes. In this sample, this clone turned up a few times. The antigen is unknown. The CDR3 consists of 20 residues. CDR1 and CDR2 (germline): SGDLS, YYNGEE. After removal of 0 bases from V and 4 bases from J, the junction contained 15 bases not matched to a gene. Study results and limitations: Cells expressing TCR highly could be over-represented by cDNA sequencing. The question left open here concerned HLA type influencing TCRB rearrangement. Type 1 diabetes patients had VDJ junctions that carried fewer insertions and more deletions. All four CD4+ subsets from Type 1 diabetes patients carried moderately but significantly shorter TCRB CDR3s.

The sequenced template was cDNA made from the entire isolated RNA. Measured with immunoSEQ multiplex PCR; TCRdb has only the in-frame clones, and not every one. The table lists just over 600,000 clones, roughly 16% of them singletons, with about 0.086% in the top ten. Sequencing was carried out using naive CD4+ T cells from blood. This chain joins TRBV9 and TRBJ2-1, with TRBD2 identical over 11 bases. The sequence was collected from a man aged 18-30 years in good health. The CDR3: CASSVAKRPPLAGVYNEQFF. CDR3 bases: TGTGCCAGCAGCGTAGCGAAAAGGCCCCCACTAGCGGGGGTGTACAATGAGCAGTTCTTC.